The rows below give T cell receptor beta chains drawn from one sample of a study of blood T cell repertoires in COVID-19. TCRdb's copy holds only in-frame clones and misses some; the assay was immunoSEQ multiplex PCR. The sample lists hundreds of thousands of clones; around 87% were seen once. Input material: peripheral blood. The source of these receptors is a woman between 50 and 59 years old who had recovered from COVID-19. The CDR3 runs from the conserved cysteine through the conserved F or W. D genes are given only for firm matches. Only some rows state a clone size, as once, few, many or a class for expanded clones.

CAISGSYGYTF	TGTGCCATCAGTGGGAGCTATGGCTACACCTTC	-	-	TRBV10-3	TRBJ1-2
CASSLLRDSPYGYTF	TGTGCCAGCAGTTTGTTGAGGGATTCTCCCTATGGCTACACCTTC	-	-	TRBV27	TRBJ1-2
CASSSPLAKQYF	TGTGCCAGCAGCTCCCCTCTGGCCAAGCAGTATTTT	-	-	TRBV7-2	TRBJ2-3
CASSLRGTTEAFF	TGTGCCAGCAGCTTGCGGGGGACCACTGAAGCTTTCTTT	-	-	TRBV5-4	TRBJ1-1
CASSPGTGESPLHF	TGTGCCAGCTCACCGGGGACAGGGGAATCACCCCTCCACTTT	-	TRBD1	TRBV18	TRBJ1-6
CSVDRVLDTEAFF	TGCAGCGTGGACAGGGTTCTCGACACTGAAGCTTTCTTT	-	TRBD1	TRBV29-1	TRBJ1-1
CASTPSSTAGSQPQHF	TGTGCCAGCACTCCCTCCAGTACCGCGGGCAGTCAGCCCCAGCATTTT	-	-	TRBV6-6	TRBJ1-5
CARSRQGDWDTEAFF	TGCGCCCGCAGCCGGCAGGGGGATTGGGACACTGAAGCTTTCTTT	once	TRBD1	TRBV4-1	TRBJ1-1
CASSRNRDRGRPGELFF	TGTGCCAGCAGCCGAAACCGGGACAGGGGGCGTCCCGGGGAGCTGTTTTTT	once	TRBD1	TRBV3-1/TRBV3-2	TRBJ2-2
CASNGRGNYGYTF	TGTGCCAGCAATGGGCGGGGGAACTATGGCTACACCTTC	-	-	TRBV28	TRBJ1-2
CASSSGLIFYEQYF	TGTGCCAGCAGCTCGGGACTTATTTTCTACGAGCAGTACTTC	-	-	TRBV7-2	TRBJ2-7
CASRRTGTGREQYF	TGTGCCAGCAGGAGAACCGGGACAGGGCGCGAGCAGTACTTC	many	-	TRBV21-1	TRBJ2-7
CASSYSGGPSNEQFF	TGTGCCAGCAGCTATAGCGGGGGACCCTCCAATGAGCAGTTCTTC	-	TRBD2	TRBV7-9	TRBJ2-1
CASSEEQGADGYTF	TGTGCCAGCAGTGAAGAACAGGGGGCGGATGGCTACACCTTC	-	TRBD1	TRBV2	TRBJ1-2
CASSLEPASSYNEQFF	TGTGCCAGCAGCTTAGAACCGGCTAGCTCCTACAATGAGCAGTTCTTC	few	-	TRBV7-2	TRBJ2-1
CASSFASGGFYNEQFF	TGTGCCAGCAGTTTCGCTAGCGGGGGTTTTTACAATGAGCAGTTCTTC	-	TRBD2	TRBV28	TRBJ2-1
CASSPGQENTEAFF	TGTGCCAGCTCACCCGGACAGGAGAACACTGAAGCTTTCTTT	-	TRBD1	TRBV18	TRBJ1-1
CSVGTGSSYNEQFF	TGCAGCGTTGGGACAGGGAGCTCCTACAATGAGCAGTTCTTC	-	TRBD1	TRBV29-1	TRBJ2-1
CAWRGATNEKLFF	TGTGCCTGGAGGGGCGCAACTAATGAAAAACTGTTTTTT	-	-	TRBV30	TRBJ1-4
CASSVKGQGVLGGQFF	TGTGCCAGCAGCGTGAAGGGACAGGGCGTTTTGGGTGGTCAGTTCTTC	-	TRBD1	TRBV5-4	TRBJ2-1
CASSLGVNAFF	TGTGCCAGTAGTTTGGGAGTGAACGCTTTCTTT	once	-	TRBV19	TRBJ1-1
CASRRQGGKGEAFF	TGTGCCAGCAGACGTCAGGGGGGAAAAGGTGAAGCTTTCTTT	-	TRBD1	TRBV27	TRBJ1-1
CASSPGQEQQYF	TGCGCCAGCAGCCCGGGACAGGAACAACAGTACTTC	-	TRBD1	TRBV5-1	TRBJ2-7
CASSPRTGAGYTF	TGCGCCAGCAGCCCACGGACAGGGGCTGGCTACACCTTC	-	TRBD1	TRBV4-3	TRBJ1-2
CASSQGPAPYEQYF	TGCGCCAGCAGCCAAGGCCCCGCGCCCTACGAGCAGTACTTC	-	-	TRBV4-3	TRBJ2-7
CASQQLAGTSYEQYF	TGTGCCAGCCAACAACTAGCGGGGACCTCCTACGAGCAGTACTTC	-	TRBD2	TRBV6-5	TRBJ2-7
CASSRVSTGELFF	TGTGCCAGTAGCAGGGTTTCCACCGGGGAGCTGTTTTTT	-	-	TRBV19	TRBJ2-2
CASSLQGDNEQFF	TGTGCCAGCAGTTTACAGGGGGACAATGAGCAGTTCTTC	-	TRBD1	TRBV6-5	TRBJ2-1
CASSLTSQHYNEQFF	TGTGCCAGCAGTTTAACATCCCAACACTACAATGAGCAGTTCTTC	-	-	TRBV28	TRBJ2-1
CASSVEGSGGSSGNTIYF	TGTGCCAGCAGCGTAGAGGGGTCAGGGGGTTCCTCTGGAAACACCATATATTTT	-	TRBD1	TRBV9	TRBJ1-3
CASNNQYEQYF	TGTGCCAGCAATAACCAGTACGAGCAGTACTTC	-	-	TRBV2	TRBJ2-7
CASSLGQGANEQFF	TGTGCCAGCAGCCTTGGACAGGGGGCGAATGAGCAGTTCTTC	-	TRBD1	TRBV11-2	TRBJ2-1
CASSLGASNTEAFF	TGTGCCAGCAGCCTGGGGGCCAGCAACACTGAAGCTTTCTTT	-	-	TRBV5-4	TRBJ1-1
CASSYSGTSGAPDF	TGTGCCAGCAGTTATTCCGGGACTAGCGGGGCCCCGGACTTC	-	TRBD2	TRBV6-5	TRBJ2-5
CASSQAGGAYEQYF	TGTGCCAGCAGTCAAGCAGGGGGCGCGTACGAGCAGTACTTC	-	TRBD1	TRBV28	TRBJ2-7
CASSAWREGRSEQFF	TGTGCCAGCAGCGCGTGGCGGGAGGGCCGAAGTGAGCAGTTCTTC	-	TRBD2	TRBV28	TRBJ2-1
CASSATTGAYEQYF	TGTGCCAGCAGTGCGACGACAGGGGCCTACGAGCAGTACTTC	-	TRBD1	TRBV27	TRBJ2-7
CASSSRTSSYEQYF	TGTGCCAGCAGCTCAAGGACTTCTAGCTACGAGCAGTACTTC	once	-	TRBV7-2	TRBJ2-7
CASSLYRRADHRSEKLFF	TGTGCCAGCAGTTTGTATCGTAGAGCGGACCACCGAAGTGAAAAACTGTTTTTT	-	-	TRBV28	TRBJ1-4
CASSPNPTGYRGGYTF	TGTGCCAGCAGCCCAAACCCGACAGGTTACAGAGGTGGCTACACCTTC	once	-	TRBV7-2	TRBJ1-2
CASSLSTGTGFEQYF	TGTGCCAGCAGCTTAAGTACAGGCACCGGTTTCGAGCAGTACTTC	-	-	TRBV7-7	TRBJ2-7
CASRYGAGSTNEKLFF	TGTGCCAGTAGGTATGGGGCGGGATCAACTAATGAAAAACTGTTTTTT	once	-	TRBV19	TRBJ1-4
CAISKSGFAGELFF	TGTGCCATCTCAAAATCAGGGTTCGCCGGGGAGCTGTTTTTT	once	-	TRBV10-3	TRBJ2-2
CASSLEGQGAAGELFF	TGTGCCAGCAGCTTAGAAGGACAGGGGGCCGCCGGGGAGCTGTTTTTT	-	TRBD1	TRBV7-6	TRBJ2-2
CASRTGHSGANVLTF	TGTGCCAGCAGGACGGGACATTCTGGGGCCAACGTCCTGACTTTC	-	-	TRBV27	TRBJ2-6
CASSSPGTAGDTQYF	TGTGCCAGCAGTTCCCCCGGGACAGCCGGGGATACGCAGTATTTT	-	TRBD1	TRBV7-2	TRBJ2-3
CASSQQEYNSPLHF	TGCGCCAGCAGCCAACAAGAGTATAATTCACCCCTCCACTTT	-	-	TRBV4-1	TRBJ1-6
CASSLGQGAYNEQFF	TGTGCCAGCAGCTTGGGGCAGGGGGCCTACAATGAGCAGTTCTTC	-	TRBD1	TRBV5-4	TRBJ2-1
CASSSGVGAHEQYF	TGTGCCAGCAGCTCGGGTGTGGGGGCCCACGAGCAGTACTTC	-	-	TRBV6-2/TRBV6-3	TRBJ2-7
CASSLWDRANEQFF	TGTGCCAGCAGCTTATGGGACAGGGCGAATGAGCAGTTCTTC	-	TRBD1	TRBV7-2	TRBJ2-1
CASSSAESQGRNGYTF	TGTGCCAGCAGCTCAGCGGAGTCCCAGGGGCGGAATGGCTACACCTTC	-	-	TRBV5-6	TRBJ1-2
CASSHGFSGSGQETQYF	TGTGCCAGCAGCCATGGGTTCTCAGGGTCAGGACAAGAGACCCAGTACTTC	-	-	TRBV7-2	TRBJ2-5
CASSATGTGDEQFF	TGTGCCAGCTCAGCAACCGGGACAGGTGATGAGCAGTTCTTC	-	TRBD1	TRBV18	TRBJ2-1
CASSQDRGRPLHF	TGTGCCAGCAGCCAAGATCGGGGGAGGCCCCTCCACTTT	-	-	TRBV14	TRBJ1-6